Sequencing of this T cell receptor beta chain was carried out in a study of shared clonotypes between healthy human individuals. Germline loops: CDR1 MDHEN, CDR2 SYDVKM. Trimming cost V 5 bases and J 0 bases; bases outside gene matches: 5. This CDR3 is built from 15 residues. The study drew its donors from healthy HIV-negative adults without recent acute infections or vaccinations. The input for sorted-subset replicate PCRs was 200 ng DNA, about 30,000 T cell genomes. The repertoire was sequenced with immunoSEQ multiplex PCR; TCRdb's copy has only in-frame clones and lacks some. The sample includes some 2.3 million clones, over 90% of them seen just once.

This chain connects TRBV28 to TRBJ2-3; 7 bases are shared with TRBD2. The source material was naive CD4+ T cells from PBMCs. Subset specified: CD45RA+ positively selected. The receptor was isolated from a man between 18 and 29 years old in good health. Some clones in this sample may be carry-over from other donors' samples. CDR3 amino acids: CASSGGGPSTDTQYF. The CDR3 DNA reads TGTGCCAGCAGTGGGGGAGGGCCTAGCACAGATACGCAGTATTTT.